This TCR beta chain was profiled in a study of post-analysis software for immune sequencing data. Whole-study context: Recorded subtypes: relapsing-remitting, secondary progressive, progressive-relapsing; some patients unannotated. Findings of the study overall: Controls showed lower frequencies than patients for 4 or 5 TRBV segments, and TRBV5-6, TRBV5-1 and TRBV20-1 were among these.

This clonotype was counted a few times. Its specificity is unknown. The length of the CDR3 is 15 residues. Trimming took off 0 bases at V and 1 base at J, with 10 bases between the two ends. Per germline, CDR1 SGDLS and CDR2 YYNGEE. Each TCR beta cDNA library carried unique molecular identifiers. TCRdb re-called the PCR reads with MiXCR, one entry per CDR3 protein. This table holds roughly 580,000 distinct CDR3 sequences, 44% found once. This receptor was obtained from a girl aged 10 to 17 with multiple sclerosis. V usage is TRBV9 and J usage is TRBJ1-2, with D perhaps matching TRBD1 (6 bases). Sample: blood. CDR3 DNA sequence: TGTGCCAGCAGCGTAGGAGGGACAAATAACTATGGCTACACCTTC. Translation gives CASSVGGTNNYGYTF.